This T cell receptor beta chain came from a study of cytomegalovirus exposure and HLA in healthy donors. Notes on the study in general: As confirmed in vitro, a few CMV-associated chains were specific for CMV antigens. Among CMV-associated TCR beta chains, most appeared HLA-restricted in a later analysis. It was 150 to 200 TCR beta chains that were listed as cytomegalovirus-associated.

While unrecorded immune exposures were likely, the donors were nominally healthy when sampled. Primers: 60 Vbeta forward and 13 Jbeta reverse. Clones were read by immunoSEQ multiplex PCR, and TCRdb kept only the in-frame ones, dropping some. The data hold 200,000 or so clones, with roughly 80% observed a single time. For this clone: Its antigen is as yet unknown.

CDR3 length: 16 residues. The V end was cut by 0 bases, the J end by 1 base, with 9 bases between. Germline V gives CDR1 MNHEY, CDR2 SVGAGI. The specimen was PBMCs. The rearrangement links TRBV6-5 to TRBJ2-2, with a tentative D call TRBD2 (6 bases). The origin of this receptor is a woman aged 25 to 39 in good health and CMV-seropositive. Written as DNA, the CDR3 is TGTGCCAGCAGTTACTCGCTGGGGGGGAACACCGGGGAGCTGTTTTTT. Its translation: CASSYSLGGNTGELFF.